This TCR beta chain emerged from a study of CD8+ T cells in alopecia areata. Treatment described: oral pan-JAK inhibitor, 5-10 mg twice daily. The germline V gene encodes CDR1 LNHNV and CDR2 YYDKDF (reference sequence). V was pared by 4 bases and J by 0 bases, with 10 bases between. CDR3 length equals 15 residues. cDNA reverse transcribed from extracted RNA served as the sequencing template. Libraries were prepared by immunoSEQ multiplex PCR; TCRdb keeps only in-frame clonotypes and omits some of them. The table shows some 95,000 clones, with about 40% occurring only once. This TCR was recovered from a human donor with alopecia areata. The starting material was CD8+ T cells sorted from blood, obtained at week 24, from a patient treated with tofacitinib. The V and J genes are TRBV15 and TRBJ2-1, with TRBD2 as a possible D gene (5 bases). In nucleotides, the CDR3 is TGTGCCACCAGCAACGGGGTGGGCTCCTACAATGAGCAGTTCTTC. Translating gives CATSNGVGSYNEQFF.